The 30 T cell receptor beta chains below come from one sample, sequenced in a study of T cells in Graves' hyperthyroidism and ophthalmopathy. Amplified regions were TCR beta CDR3 sequences from RNA transcripts. The primer set for the first-round RT-PCR of the TCR CDR3 was HTBI. From the multiplex PCR reads, TCRdb called clonotypes with MiXCR, one entry per CDR3 protein. The table records 640,000 or so distinct CDR3 sequences, approximately 14% of them present only once. Sequenced material: blood. The receptors come from a woman younger than 35 with Graves' ophthalmopathy.

This clonotype was picked up a small number of times. The V gene is TRBV7-9, the J gene TRBJ2-2; 8 bases are shared with TRBD2. The V segment lost 6 bases and the J segment 7 bases; nucleotides outside the gene matches: 13. The germline V gene has CDR1 SEHNR and CDR2 FQNEAQ (reference sequence). The CDR3 is 16 amino acids. Here the CDR3 reads CASSSTGTRLFGELFF. In DNA form, the CDR3 reads TGTGCCAGCAGTTCGACCGGGACTAGGTTGTTCGGGGAGCTGTTTTTT.

This clonotype was observed many times. The chain has TRBV6-1 and TRBJ2-1, with 8 bases identical to TRBD2. Germline loops: CDR1 MNHNS, CDR2 SASEGT. The CDR3 length is 16 residues. Trimming cost V 8 bases and J 8 bases; bases outside gene matches: 17. The CDR3 protein is CASRDGGSGKNHEQFF. Here the CDR3 DNA reads TGTGCCAGCCGGGATGGTGGTAGCGGGAAAAATCATGAGCAGTTCTTC.

This clonotype showed up many times. The chain joins TRBV12-3 or TRBV12-4 to TRBJ2-2, with TRBD2 identical over 10 bases. V was pared by 5 bases and J by 5 bases, with 14 bases of the junction left unmatched. This CDR3 has 18 residues. The CDR3 spells CASSPPTLGLADTGELFF. CDR3 in DNA: TGTGCCAGCAGTCCCCCCACCCTCGGACTAGCGGATACCGGGGAGCTGTTTTTT.

This clonotype was counted only a few times. J is TRBJ2-5 and V is TRBV10-3; D is perhaps TRBD2 (6 bases). With 10 bases removed from V and 4 bases from J, the gap between germline ends came to 19 bases. Germline CDR1 ENHRY, CDR2 SYGVKD. The length of the CDR3 is 14 residues. CDR3 protein: CATESQEEGETQYF. The CDR3, as DNA: TGTGCCACCGAATCACAGGAGGAGGGAGAGACCCAGTACTTC.

This clonotype was recorded many times. The V gene is TRBV28, the J gene TRBJ2-1; D perhaps matches TRBD2 (6 bases). Trimming left V 0 bases short and J 7 bases short, with 25 bases between. The CDR3 is 19 residues long. Germline CDR1 and CDR2: MDHEN and SYDVKM. The CDR3, as DNA: TGTGCCAGCAGTTTATGGATATGGACCACACTCGGGAGACCTAATGAGCAGTTCTTC. Its translation: CASSLWIWTTLGRPNEQFF.

On this clonotype: Here the CDR3 omits its conserved ending phenylalanine or tryptophan, so a read error is the likely source. The chain links TRBV29-1 to TRBJ2-7, with TRBD1 matching 7 bases. The CDR3 covers 12 residues. With 8 bases clipped from V and 2 bases from J, the junction kept 6 bases outside the gene matches. Germline V gene sequence: CDR1 SQVTM, CDR2 ANQGSEA. CDR3 DNA: TGCAGCACCTGGGACAGTACCTACGAGCAGTACCTC. Translation: CSTWDSTYEQYL.

The chain links TRBV6-5 to TRBJ2-3, with 9 bases lining up with TRBD2. J was trimmed by 4 bases and V by 0 bases; bases with no gene match: 8. Germline loops: CDR1 MNHEY, CDR2 SVGAGI. The CDR3 is 17 amino acids. The CDR3 coding sequence is TGTGCCAGCAGTTACTCGGGCGGGAGGGCCAGAGCAGATACGCAGTATTTT. Encoded protein: CASSYSGGRARADTQYF.

This clonotype was detected once. This may be a read error, as it is one base from a much larger clone. The rearrangement links TRBV6-1 to TRBJ2-5, with TRBD2 matching 11 bases. CDR1 and CDR2 from the germline V gene are MNHNS and SASEGT. V lost 11 bases to trimming and J lost 1 base; unmatched junction nucleotides: 9. The CDR3 totals 15 residues. The CDR3 is CAGKLAGAGQETQYF. In DNA form, the CDR3 reads TGTGCCGGCAAACTAGCGGGAGCAGGCCAAGAGACCCAGTACTTC.

The rearrangement links TRBV16 to TRBJ2-5; 7 bases agree with TRBD2. This CDR3 has 15 residues. The junction had 6 bases not matched to a gene; V was cut back by 1 base and J by 4 bases. CDR1 is KGHSY, CDR2 FQNENV, per germline. The CDR3 nucleotides read TGTGCCAGCAGCCAATTGCGGGAGAGGACAGAGACCCAGTACTTC. Its protein is CASSQLRERTETQYF.

This clonotype was recorded a few times. This chain links TRBV29-1 with TRBJ2-1, with D unclear. The CDR3 is 12 amino acids. With 1 base removed from V and 11 bases from J, the gap between germline ends came to 12 bases. Per the germline V gene, CDR1 is SQVTM and CDR2 is ANQGSEA. The CDR3 DNA reads TGCAGCGTTGAAGTCCTCGGTGGAAAGCAGTTCTTC. Translated: CSVEVLGGKQFF.

In its sample, this clonotype was seen many times. CDR3 loop: CASSLGDGTNYGYTF. The DNA for the CDR3 is TGTGCCAGCAGTCTTGGGGACGGAACTAACTATGGCTACACCTTC. The chain combines TRBV2 with TRBJ1-2, with a tentative D call TRBD1 (5 bases). CDR3 length: 15 residues. Germline V gene sequence: CDR1 SNHLY, CDR2 FYNNEI. Trimming pared 5 bases from V and 0 bases from J, leaving 13 bases between.

This clonotype was detected many times. J is TRBJ1-1 and V is TRBV15, with 8 bases that match TRBD1. Germline V gene sequence: CDR1 LNHNV, CDR2 YYDKDF (reference sequence). V was pared by 2 bases and J by 8 bases, with 1 base of the junction left unmatched. The CDR3 runs 12 residues. CDR3 amino acids: CATSRRTGEAFF. The CDR3 bases are TGTGCCACCAGCAGACGGACAGGGGAAGCTTTCTTT. The full variable domain, in which reference TRBV15 and TRBJ1-1 provide the parts outside the CDR3, is DAMVIQNPRYQVTQFGKPVTLSCSQTLNHNVMYWYQQKSSQAPKLLFHYYDKDFNNEADTPDNFQSRRPNTSFCFLDIRSPGLGDTAMYLCATSRRTGEAFFGQGTRLTVV.

In its sample, this clonotype was seen many times. J is TRBJ2-7 and V is TRBV6-2 or TRBV6-3, with D possibly matching TRBD1 (6 bases). V gave up 2 bases and J gave up 1 base, with 18 bases separating them. CDR3 length equals 17 residues. Germline V gene sequence: CDR1 MNHEY, CDR2 SVGEGT. The CDR3 reads CASSYPSQGRVSYEQYF. The DNA for the CDR3 is TGTGCCAGCAGTTACCCGTCACAGGGAAGGGTATCCTACGAGCAGTACTTC.

The chain recombines TRBV24-1 with TRBJ2-2, with D uncertain. The CDR3 is 15 amino acids. Between the trimmed V and J ends, which lost 1 base and 3 bases, there was a span of 8 bases. Germline V gene lookup returns CDR1 KGHDR and CDR2 SFDVKD. CDR3 DNA sequence: TGTGCCACCAGTGATTTTGGGTTGGACACCGGGGAGCTGTTTTTT. This encodes CATSDFGLDTGELFF.

This clonotype was seen at least ten times. This chain uses TRBV28 with TRBJ1-3, with no clear D. Trimming cost V 5 bases and J 0 bases, with 11 bases left between them. This CDR3 is built from 15 residues. Germline V gene data show CDR1 as MDHEN and CDR2 as SYDVKM. In nucleotides, the CDR3 is TGTGCCAGCAGTCCCCCAGAGCTCTCTGGAAACACCATATATTTT. Its translation is CASSPPELSGNTIYF.

J is TRBJ2-2 and V is TRBV6-2 or TRBV6-3, with D uncertain. Germline V gene sequence: CDR1 MNHEY, CDR2 SVGEGT. CDR3 length: 14 amino acids. Trimming stripped 2 bases from V and 4 bases from J, with 8 bases between. The CDR3 nucleotides are TGTGCCAGCAGTTACGGCGGTCTCACCGGGGAGCTGTTTTTT. Translating it yields CASSYGGLTGELFF.

The chain has TRBV5-6 and TRBJ2-5; weak D call: TRBD2 (5 bases). The V and J ends lost 3 bases and 4 bases respectively, with 16 bases between them. In germline, CDR1 is SGHDT, CDR2 YYEEEE. The CDR3 spans 15 residues. The CDR3 here is CASSWEWADVETQYF. CDR3 coding DNA: TGTGCCAGCAGCTGGGAGTGGGCAGATGTAGAGACCCAGTACTTC.

There are a few counts of this clonotype. This chain joins TRBV28 and TRBJ2-1; 9 bases align to TRBD2. Germline-derived CDR1 and CDR2 are MDHEN and SYDVKM. V trimming: 6 bases; J trimming: 5 bases; junction bases outside the gene matches: 8. This CDR3 is 15 amino acids long. This chain's CDR3 is CASRSGTSSHNEQFF. CDR3 in DNA: TGTGCCAGCAGGTCCGGGACTAGCAGTCACAATGAGCAGTTCTTC.

J is TRBJ2-1 and V is TRBV20-1; D is unresolved. V lost 3 bases to trimming and J lost 5 bases, with 17 bases between them. The CDR3 sequence is 15 residues long. CDR1 DFQATT and CDR2 SNEGSKA come from the germline V gene (reference sequence). This chain's CDR3 is CSASPPRGVDNEQFF. The CDR3 DNA reads as TGCAGTGCTAGCCCCCCCCGTGGGGTTGACAATGAGCAGTTCTTC.

The CDR3 nucleotides are TGTGCCAGCAGTTTAGAGGGTCCCGTAAGGGCGGCCTCGTGGCGGGAGCTGTTTTTT. It specifies CASSLEGPVRAASWRELFF. The J gene is TRBJ2-2, the V gene TRBV27; D perhaps matches TRBD2 (5 bases). The CDR3 is 19 residues long. V was trimmed by 2 bases and J by 9 bases, leaving 28 bases between them. The germline V gene encodes CDR1 MNHEY and CDR2 SMNVEV (reference sequence).

This clonotype came up many times. The V call is TRBV6-2 or TRBV6-3, the J call TRBJ2-1; 7 bases map to TRBD1. Trimming removed 7 bases from V and 7 bases from J; junction bases left unmatched: 7. This CDR3 spans 13 amino acids. The germline CDR1 and CDR2 sequences are MNHEY and SVGEGT. CDR3 protein: CASTGTALNEQFF. CDR3 sequence (DNA): TGTGCCAGCACCGGGACAGCTCTAAATGAGCAGTTCTTC.

This clonotype was observed a handful of times. This chain connects TRBV29-1 to TRBJ2-3; 8 positions agree with TRBD2. The germline V gene encodes CDR1 SQVTM and CDR2 ANQGSEA. The CDR3 extends over 13 amino acids. V gave up 5 bases and J gave up 5 bases; unmatched junction bases: 6. CDR3 DNA sequence: TGCAGCGTTCCGGGAGGGCCTATAGATACGCAGTATTTT. Protein: CSVPGGPIDTQYF.

In its sample, this clonotype was seen a few times. The chain employs TRBV6-2 or TRBV6-3 and TRBJ2-7; 7 bases fit TRBD2. From germline, CDR1 is MNHEY and CDR2 SVGEGT. Unmatched junction bases numbered 3, after V lost 0 bases and J lost 4 bases. This CDR3 is 14 amino acids long. CDR3 region: CASSYSGREYEQYF. CDR3 coding DNA: TGTGCCAGCAGTTACTCAGGGAGGGAATACGAGCAGTACTTC.

This chain joins TRBV2 and TRBJ1-6, with 7 bases matching TRBD1. The ends lost 0 bases at V and 5 bases at J; junction bases unmatched: 4. In germline, CDR1 is SNHLY, CDR2 FYNNEI. The length of the CDR3 is 16 residues. CDR3 in amino acids: CASSEAGGQNNSPLHF. The CDR3 DNA follows: TGTGCCAGCAGTGAAGCGGGGGGACAGAATAATTCACCCCTCCACTTT.

This clonotype was recorded many times. CDR3 nucleotides: TGTGCCAGCAGCTTCTTAGCGGGAGTAGACTCCTACAATGAGCAGTTCTTC. It encodes CASSFLAGVDSYNEQFF. This rearrangement joins TRBV13 to TRBJ2-1; 9 bases map to TRBD2. V dropped 3 bases and J dropped 0; count of bases not matched to a gene: 6. The CDR3 is 17 amino acids. Germline values: CDR1 PRHDT, CDR2 FYEKMQ (reference sequence).

This clonotype has at least ten counts. CDR3 in amino acids: CASSKTGPYEQYF. The CDR3, as DNA: TGCGCCAGCAGCAAGACAGGCCCCTACGAGCAGTACTTC. The J gene is TRBJ2-7, the V gene TRBV5-1, with D possibly TRBD1 on 6 matching bases. CDR3 length: 13 residues. Germline-derived CDR1 and CDR2 are SGHRS and YFSETQ. Trimming took 4 bases from V and 2 from J, leaving 10 bases between them.

The chain recombines TRBV19 with TRBJ1-2; D ambiguous. The CDR3 totals 13 residues. Deletions cut 1 base from V and 4 bases from J, with 7 bases between. Per the germline V gene, CDR1 is LNHDA and CDR2 is SQIVND (reference sequence). CDR3 amino acids: CASSIGGRYGYTF. The CDR3, as DNA: TGTGCCAGTAGTATAGGCGGACGCTATGGCTACACCTTC.

Ten or more counts support this clonotype. The genes are TRBV12-3 or TRBV12-4 and TRBJ1-5; the D gene is possibly TRBD1 (5 bases). V shed 4 bases and J shed 0 bases, with 10 bases lying between them. CDR3 size: 15 residues. CDR3 coding DNA: TGTGCCAGCAGTTCCCGGGGGGGTAGCAATCAGCCCCAGCATTTT. Residues: CASSSRGGSNQPQHF.

The J gene is TRBJ1-1, the V gene TRBV7-9, with TRBD1 matching over 9 bases. This CDR3 has 17 amino acids. V lost 5 bases and J lost 1; bases outside the gene matches: 11. Germline CDR1 is SEHNR and CDR2 is FQNEAQ (reference sequence). The CDR3 here is CASSGGTGTGRNTEAFF. The CDR3 bases are TGTGCCAGCAGCGGGGGAACCGGGACAGGGAGGAACACTGAAGCTTTCTTT.

Note on this clonotype: At one of its ends the junction is not consistent with the germline gene, which may arise from a read error. V and J are TRBV27 and TRBJ2-1; D unresolved. Per germline, CDR1 MNHEY and CDR2 SMNVEV (reference sequence). This CDR3 has 15 residues. The DNA of the CDR3 is TGTGCCAGCAGTTTAAGCAGAACCTCCTGGAATGGGCAGTTCTTC. Translation gives CASSLSRTSWNGQFF.